The sequence of this TCR beta chain was determined in a study of blood T cells in healthy people across ages. Study-wide results and limits: Possibly confounding the expanded clonotype changes was the fact that donor CMV status was unknown. As age increased, TCR beta diversity per million T cells fell in a roughly linear fashion. PBMCs that were unsorted prevented a conclusive naive versus antigen-experienced comparison.

The sample holds a few counts of this clonotype. Its antigen is as yet unknown. Germline V CDR1 and CDR2: SEHNR, FQNEAQ (reference sequence). The CDR3 covers 17 residues. V shed 1 base and J 4 bases; nucleotides not matched to a gene: 3. PCR was performed a second time for about 7 to 12 cycles using a sample-barcoded 5' primer and a J-beta primer mix. TCRdb redid the calling of the 5' RACE reads with MiXCR, one entry per CDR3 protein. The top ten clones hold around 22% of a sample with almost 800,000 distinct CDR3 sequences, about 62% of them seen once. Healthy Russian Caucasian donors spanned ages about 6 to 100 years.

The sample comprised blood. The source is a man aged 25-40 years in good health. The V call is TRBV7-9, the J call TRBJ2-6; 11 bases fit TRBD2. Here the CDR3 reads CASSLGLAGSGANVLTF. The CDR3, as DNA: TGTGCCAGCAGCTTAGGACTAGCGGGGTCAGGGGCCAACGTCCTGACTTTC.